One sample yielded the 16 T cell receptor beta chains listed below, sequenced in a study of cytomegalovirus exposure and HLA in healthy donors. The study ran its PCR with 60 Vbeta and 13 Jbeta primers. Produced via immunoSEQ multiplex PCR; TCRdb's table is partial and in-frame only. The sample contains some 60,000 clones, around 82% of which appear only once. Sequences were obtained from PBMCs. The source is a male donor in good health and CMV-seronegative.

V and J are TRBV2 and TRBJ1-3; D is unresolved. Trimming removed 5 bases from V and 2 bases from J, with 13 bases in between. CDR3 length: 15 amino acids. Germline V gives CDR1 SNHLY, CDR2 FYNNEI. CDR3 DNA: TGTGCCAGCAGTTCCCGCCCGGGGACTGGAAACACCATATATTTT. The encoded protein is CASSSRPGTGNTIYF.

A single count supports this clone. The chain has TRBV9 and TRBJ1-3; D might be TRBD1 (6 bases). This CDR3 region has 17 residues. Germline V gives CDR1 SGDLS, CDR2 YYNGEE. V lost 0 bases and J 0 bases, leaving 13 bases between the germline ends. CDR3 residues: CASSVDQGPFSGNTIYF. The CDR3 nucleotides are TGTGCCAGCAGCGTAGATCAGGGGCCGTTCTCTGGAAACACCATATATTTT.

This clone appeared once. This rearrangement joins TRBV19 to TRBJ1-6, with TRBD1 matching over 8 bases. The CDR3 runs to 17 residues. Germline CDR1 reads LNHDA; CDR2 reads SQIVND (reference sequence). V lost 3 bases and J lost 6; bases outside the gene matches: 10. The CDR3 protein is CASSISSRGRGNSPLHF. The CDR3 DNA sequence: TGTGCCAGTAGTATTAGTAGCAGGGGGCGCGGTAATTCACCCCTCCACTTT. The full variable domain, its missing parts supplied by reference TRBV19 and TRBJ1-6, is DGGITQSPKYLFRKEGQNVTLSCEQNLNHDAMYWYRQDPGQGLRLIYYSQIVNDFQKGDIAEGYSVSREKKESFPLTVTSAQKNPTAFYLCASSISSRGRGNSPLHFGNGTRLTVT.

The chain is built from TRBV7-9 and TRBJ1-2; TRBD1 might be the D (6 bases). Germline V gene lookup returns CDR1 SEHNR and CDR2 FQNEAQ (reference sequence). V gave up 5 bases and J gave up 0 bases, with 13 bases separating them. This CDR3 comprises 15 residues. The CDR3 bases are TGTGCCAGCAGCCTTACAGGGTCTACTAACTATGGCTACACCTTC. Protein: CASSLTGSTNYGYTF.

Only a few counts were recorded for this clone. The chain employs TRBV11-1 and TRBJ2-3; TRBD2 matches at 11 bases. CDR3 length equals 17 residues. Germline CDR1 is SGHAT and CDR2 is FQDESV (reference sequence). Trimming at V came to 2 bases and at J to 2 bases, leaving 6 bases not matched to a gene. Here the CDR3 DNA reads TGTGCCAGCAGCTTATGGGCTAGCGGGGGGCCCACAGATACGCAGTATTTT. Its protein product is CASSLWASGGPTDTQYF.

DNA of the CDR3: TGTGCCAGCAGTCCGGGGGGGGGCCGCCGGGGCGAGCAGTACTTC. This gives the protein CASSPGGGRRGEQYF. The genes are TRBV6-9 and TRBJ2-7, with 8 positions matching TRBD2. The germline V gene encodes CDR1 MNHGY and CDR2 SVAAGI. J was trimmed by 6 bases and V by 5 bases; bases with no gene match: 12. The CDR3 sequence is 15 residues long.

The V gene is TRBV29-1, the J gene TRBJ2-7; 7 bases agree with TRBD2. V shed 6 bases, J shed 0 bases, and the junction held 8 bases outside the gene matches. This CDR3 has 14 residues. CDR1 SQVTM and CDR2 ANQGSEA come from the germline V gene. CDR3 protein: CSVIREGPSYEQYF. CDR3 coding DNA: TGCAGCGTAATCAGGGAGGGCCCCTCCTACGAGCAGTACTTC.

The chain employs TRBV5-1 and TRBJ2-1, with unresolved D. The CDR3 runs to 13 residues. V gave up 7 bases and J gave up 6 bases, with 14 bases separating them. Per germline, CDR1 SGHRS and CDR2 YFSETQ. CDR3: CASRVNPPNEQFF. CDR3 in DNA: TGCGCCAGCCGGGTCAATCCCCCCAATGAGCAGTTCTTC.

Comments on this clone: Other nucleotide sequences in the sample specify the same CDR3. The chain recombines TRBV18 with TRBJ1-2, with D perhaps TRBD1 (6 bases). V dropped 3 bases and J dropped 2 bases, with 7 bases sitting between them. CDR3 length: 13 amino acids. CDR1 KGHSH and CDR2 LQKENI come from the germline V gene. The CDR3 is CASSPGQNYGYTF. The CDR3, as DNA: TGTGCCAGCTCACCTGGACAGAACTATGGCTACACCTTC.

V usage is TRBV7-2 and J usage is TRBJ1-5; D possibly corresponds to TRBD1 (5 bases). V gave up 5 bases and J gave up 3 bases, with 11 bases separating them. The germline V gene has CDR1 SGHTA and CDR2 FQGNSA. The CDR3 totals 14 residues. CDR3 region: CASSPPGNNQPQHF. The CDR3 DNA is TGTGCCAGCAGCCCACCAGGGAACAATCAGCCCCAGCATTTT. The full variable domain, completed using reference TRBV7-2 and TRBJ1-5, is GAGVSQSPSNKVTEKGKDVELRCDPISGHTALYWYRQSLGQGLEFLIYFQGNSAPDKSGLPSDRFSAERTGGSVSTLTIQRTQQEDSAVYLCASSPPGNNQPQHFGDGTRLSIL.

The chain employs TRBV7-2 and TRBJ2-6, with 9 bases lining up with TRBD1. The CDR3 sequence is 18 residues long. V was pared by 0 bases and J by 2 bases, with 5 bases of the junction left unmatched. Germline CDR1 is SGHTA and CDR2 is FQGNSA. In nucleotides, the CDR3 is TGTGCCAGCAGCTTAGCGATAGGGACAGGGCCTGGGGCCAACGTCCTGACTTTC. Translated, it gives CASSLAIGTGPGANVLTF.

This clone came up a few times. The chain uses TRBV10-3 and TRBJ1-2; D gene unclear. The CDR3 has 11 residues. Germline V CDR1 and CDR2: ENHRY, SYGVKD. Trimming left V 10 bases short and J 2 bases short, with 8 bases between. The DNA for the CDR3 is TGTGCCACCCGGGAGAACTATGGCTACACCTTC. This gives the protein CATRENYGYTF.

V and J are TRBV5-6 and TRBJ1-6; TRBD1 aligns across 12 bases. The CDR3 covers 16 residues. From germline, CDR1 is SGHDT and CDR2 YYEEEE. V lost 0 bases to trimming and J lost 6 bases; unmatched junction nucleotides: 1. The CDR3 bases are TGTGCCAGCAGCTTGGGGGACAGGGGGCGTAATTCACCCCTCCACTTT. It encodes CASSLGDRGRNSPLHF.

The gene calls are TRBV18 and TRBJ2-1; 9 bases agree with TRBD2. The CDR3 consists of 17 residues. V lost 2 bases to trimming and J lost 8 bases; unmatched junction nucleotides: 13. Germline-derived CDR1 and CDR2 are KGHSH and LQKENI. CDR3 protein: CASSPRVAGAEGDEQFF. The CDR3 nucleotides are TGTGCCAGCTCACCAAGGGTAGCGGGGGCCGAAGGCGATGAGCAGTTCTTC.

The chain is built from TRBV6-5 and TRBJ1-6; tentatively, D is TRBD1 (5 bases). Per the germline V gene, CDR1 is MNHEY and CDR2 is SVGAGI. This CDR3 region has 15 residues. The germline V and J ends were trimmed by 6 bases and 3 bases, with 12 bases remaining between them. The CDR3 sequence is CASSAQAIYNSPLHF. The CDR3 DNA reads as TGTGCCAGCAGCGCACAGGCGATCTATAATTCACCCCTCCACTTT.

The chain combines TRBV30 with TRBJ2-4, with D maybe TRBD2 (6 bases). CDR3 length: 14 amino acids. The V and J ends lost 0 bases and 9 bases respectively, with 15 bases between them. Per the germline V gene, CDR1 is GTSNPN and CDR2 is SVGIG (reference sequence). CDR3 region: CAWSVRQGGGIQYF. For the CDR3, the DNA is TGTGCCTGGAGTGTACGTCAGGGAGGCGGCATTCAGTACTTC.